The clone carrying this TCR beta chain was observed many times. Its antigen is as yet unknown. This sample stems from a study of spatial heterogeneity in lung cancer. Study context: Consistently, beta-chain sequences turned up in larger numbers than alpha-chain sequences did.

Study conclusions and caveats: The appearance of ubiquitous expanded tumor TCRs in blood was greater at resection than follow-up.

Trimming shortened V by 0 bases and J by 4 bases, and 16 bases separated the two germline ends. Germline lookup yields CDR1 SGHRS and CDR2 YFSETQ. The CDR3 contains 16 residues. Described time point: sample taken at primary tumor resection. Material for sequencing was whole RNA from tumor, nontumor lung or frozen PBMC, left unsorted. Every TCR cDNA molecule bore a unique molecular identifier. MiXCR, applied by TCRdb to the 5' RACE reads, yields one record per CDR3 protein. The table lists 25,000 to 30,000 distinct CDR3 sequences, approximately 8.1% of them singletons. This chain joins TRBV5-1 and TRBJ1-1; possibly TRBD1 for D (6 bases). The source material was PBMCs, sampled at surgery. This TCR was recovered from a female donor with early-stage non-small cell lung cancer. The DNA of the CDR3 is TGCGCCAGCAGCTTGGGGAGTGGGGGCTGGAGCACTGAAGCTTTCTTT. Translation: CASSLGSGGWSTEAFF.